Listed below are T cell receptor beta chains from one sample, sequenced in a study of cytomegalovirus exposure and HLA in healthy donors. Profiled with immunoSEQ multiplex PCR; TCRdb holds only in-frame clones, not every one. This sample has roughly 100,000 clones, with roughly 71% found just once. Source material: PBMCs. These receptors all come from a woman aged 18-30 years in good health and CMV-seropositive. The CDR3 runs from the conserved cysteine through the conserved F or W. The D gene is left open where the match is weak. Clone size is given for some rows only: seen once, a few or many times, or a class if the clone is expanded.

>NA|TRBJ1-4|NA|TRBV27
TGTGCCAGCAGTTTAAGAAATGCAGGGAGGGAAAAACTGTTTTTT
CASSLRNAGREKLFF
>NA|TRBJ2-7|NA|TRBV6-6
TGTGCCAGCAGGGCCCGGGACACAACCTACGAGCAGTACTTC
CASRARDTTYEQYF
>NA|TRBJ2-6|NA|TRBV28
TGTGCCAGCAGGTACGACACTGGGGCCAACGTCCTGACTTTC
CASRYDTGANVLTF
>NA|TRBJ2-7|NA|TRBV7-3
TGTGCCAGCAGCCCGAACCCATCGGGAGACGAGCAGTACTTC
CASSPNPSGDEQYF
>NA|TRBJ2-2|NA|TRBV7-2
TGTGCCAGCAGTCAAGCGGTGGGGGGCGGGGAGCTGTTTTTT
CASSQAVGGGELFF
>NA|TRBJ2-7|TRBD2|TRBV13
TGTGCCAGCAGCTCACCCGTGGGGGGAGGGCCTTACGAGCAGTACTTC
CASSSPVGGGPYEQYF
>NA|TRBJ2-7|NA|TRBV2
TGTGCCAGCAGTGACAGGGCAAAATCGTCCGAGCAGTACTTC
CASSDRAKSSEQYF
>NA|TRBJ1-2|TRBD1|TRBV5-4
TGTGCCAGCAGCTTGGAGGGGGCCTATGGCTACACCTTC
CASSLEGAYGYTF
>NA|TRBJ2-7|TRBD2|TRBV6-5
TGTGCCAGCAGTTACTCGGCTAGCGGGTCTTTCGAGCAGTACTTC
CASSYSASGSFEQYF
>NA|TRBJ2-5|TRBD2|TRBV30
TGTGCCTGGAGTCTATTAGCGGGAGGGCCGCGCGGGACCCAGTACTTC
CAWSLLAGGPRGTQYF
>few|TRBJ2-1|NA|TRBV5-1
TGCGCCAGCAGCTTGGTGGGGGGGCTCTACAATGAGCAGTTCTTC
CASSLVGGLYNEQFF
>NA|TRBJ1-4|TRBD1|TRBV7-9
TGTGCCAGCGACGAACAGGGACAGGGGCCTATTAATGAAAAACTGTTTTTT
CASDEQGQGPINEKLFF
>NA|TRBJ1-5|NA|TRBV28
TGTGCCAGCAGTCACAATCAGCCCCAGCATTTT
CASSHNQPQHF
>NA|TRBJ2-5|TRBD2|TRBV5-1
TGCGCCAGCAGAGTGGGAGGGAGGGAGACCCAGTACTTC
CASRVGGRETQYF
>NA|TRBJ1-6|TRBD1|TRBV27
TGTGCCAGCAGTTCGCGACAGGGGGACCACTCCTATAATTCACCCCTCCACTTT
CASSSRQGDHSYNSPLHF
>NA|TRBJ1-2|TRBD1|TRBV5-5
TGTGCCAGCAGCGATGACAGGGGTAGGGCAAATAGCTATGGCTACACCTTC
CASSDDRGRANSYGYTF
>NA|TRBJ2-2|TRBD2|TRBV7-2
TGTGCCAGCAGCTTAGGGAGGAGCGGGAGGGGGTCCGGGGAGCTGTTTTTT
CASSLGRSGRGSGELFF
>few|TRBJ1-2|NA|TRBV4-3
TGCGCCAGCAGCCAAGATAGGGGCAGCTACTATGGCTACACCTTC
CASSQDRGSYYGYTF
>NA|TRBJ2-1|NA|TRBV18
TGTGCCAGCTCACGCGCCTCATCACTAGCTTACTCTTCCTACAATGAGCAGTTCTTC
CASSRASSLAYSSYNEQFF
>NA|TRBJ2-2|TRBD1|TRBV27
TGTGCCAGCCACCCCCGACAGGGAGCGAACACCGGGGAGCTGTTTTTT
CASHPRQGANTGELFF
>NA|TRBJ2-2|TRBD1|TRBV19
TGTGCCAGTAGTATAGGAAGGGACAGGAACACCGGGGAGCTGTTTTTT
CASSIGRDRNTGELFF
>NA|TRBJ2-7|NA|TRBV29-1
TGCAGCGTTAAGACAGGAGATTCCTACGAGCAGTGCTTC
CSVKTGDSYEQCF
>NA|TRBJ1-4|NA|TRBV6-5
TGTGCCAGCAGTGATGAGGGAACTAATGAAAAACTGTTTTTT
CASSDEGTNEKLFF
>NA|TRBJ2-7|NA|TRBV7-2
TGTGCCAGCAGCTTAGAGGGTAGCGTGACCTACGAGCAGTACTTC
CASSLEGSVTYEQYF
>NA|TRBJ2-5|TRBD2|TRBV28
TGTGCCAGCACCACTCCGGGGGGTCGAGAGACCCAGTACTTC
CASTTPGGRETQYF
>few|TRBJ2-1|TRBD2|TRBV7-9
TGTGCCAGCAGCTTCGGCGGGAGCTCCTACAATGAGCAGTTCTTC
CASSFGGSSYNEQFF
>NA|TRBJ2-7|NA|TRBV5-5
TGTGCCAGCAGCTTGGTTGGTACGGGCTACGAGCAGTACTTC
CASSLVGTGYEQYF
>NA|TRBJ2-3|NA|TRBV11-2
TGTGCCAGCAGCTTAGAAAGGGGAAAGACAGATACGCAGTATTTT
CASSLERGKTDTQYF
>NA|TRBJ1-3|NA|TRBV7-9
TGTGCCAGCAGCTTCCTCGGGGGAAACACCATATATTTT
CASSFLGGNTIYF
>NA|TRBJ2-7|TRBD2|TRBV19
TGTGCCAGTAGTATGGGTACTAGCGACGACGAGCAGTACTTC
CASSMGTSDDEQYF
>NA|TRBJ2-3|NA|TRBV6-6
TGTGCCAGCAGCCACGGGGCGGGGCGGTCAGATACGCAGTATTTT
CASSHGAGRSDTQYF
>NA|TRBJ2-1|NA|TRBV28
TGTGCCAGCACCCCAGGCACCCCCGGCAATGAGCAGTTCTTC
CASTPGTPGNEQFF
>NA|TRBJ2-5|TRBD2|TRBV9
TGTGCCAGCAGCGTAGACGGGGGGGACCAAGAGACCCAGTACTTC
CASSVDGGDQETQYF
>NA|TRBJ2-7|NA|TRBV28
TGTGCCAGCACGGGACTCTTTGGGGGTTTCTACGAGCAGTACTTC
CASTGLFGGFYEQYF
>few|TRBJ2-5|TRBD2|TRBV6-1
TGTGCCAGCAGTGTGAATAGCGGGGCTCCACAAGAGACCCAGTACTTC
CASSVNSGAPQETQYF
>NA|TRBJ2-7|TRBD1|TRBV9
TGTGCCAGCAGCGTAGAAGGGGGCTTGTTCTCCTACGAGCAGTACTTC
CASSVEGGLFSYEQYF
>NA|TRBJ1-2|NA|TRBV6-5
TGTGCCAGCAGTTATAGCAGGGGAAATGGGCTAAATGGCTACACCTTC
CASSYSRGNGLNGYTF
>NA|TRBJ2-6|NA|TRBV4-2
TGTGCCAGCAGCCAAATTACTCCCTCCTCTGGGGCCAACGTCCTGACTTTC
CASSQITPSSGANVLTF
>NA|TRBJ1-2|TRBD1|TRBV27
TGTGCCAGCAGTATGCTCCGACAGGGAGGTGGGCGAGGCTACACCTTC
CASSMLRQGGGRGYTF
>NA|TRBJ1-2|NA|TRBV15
TGTGCCACCAGCAGAGATCTAAGTTCTAACTATGGCTACACCTTC
CATSRDLSSNYGYTF
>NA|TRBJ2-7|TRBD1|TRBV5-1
TGCGCCAGCAGCGTGGGGACAGGGGAGGCCAACGAGCAGTACTTC
CASSVGTGEANEQYF
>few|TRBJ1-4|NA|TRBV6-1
TGTGCCAGCAGTGAAGGAGGAGCTAATGAAAAACTGTTTTTT
CASSEGGANEKLFF
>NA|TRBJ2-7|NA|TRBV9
TGTGCCAGCAGCGTAGCAATGGGGGGCGAGCAGTACTTC
CASSVAMGGEQYF
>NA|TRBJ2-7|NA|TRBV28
TGTGCCACCACTAGCCGACCCTACGAGCAGTACTTC
CATTSRPYEQYF
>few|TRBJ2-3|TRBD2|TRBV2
TGTGCCAGCAATCCTAGCGGGAGGGTTTACACAGATACGCAGTATTTT
CASNPSGRVYTDTQYF
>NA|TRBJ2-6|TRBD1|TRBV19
TGTGCCAGTAGTACCTCGACAGGGTCAGTCCGCTCTGGGGCCAACGTCCTGACTTTC
CASSTSTGSVRSGANVLTF
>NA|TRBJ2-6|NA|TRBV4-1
TGCGCCAGCGCCCCTACAGGACCTGGGGCCAACGTCCTGACTTTC
CASAPTGPGANVLTF
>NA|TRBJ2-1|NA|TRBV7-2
TGTGCCAGCAGCTTGTTCCCCCGGGGACGGGGGAATGAGCAGTTCTTC
CASSLFPRGRGNEQFF
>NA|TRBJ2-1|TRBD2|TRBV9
TGTGCCAGCAGCGGCGGGACTAGCGGGGGGAGGAATGAGCAGTTCTTC
CASSGGTSGGRNEQFF
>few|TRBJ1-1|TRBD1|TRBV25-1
TGTGCCAGCAGTGGGTCCCGAGGGGGCGATAATGACACTGAAGCTTTCTTT
CASSGSRGGDNDTEAFF
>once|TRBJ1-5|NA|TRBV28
TGTGCCAGCGGCCCTCTTCAGCCCCAGCATTTT
CASGPLQPQHF
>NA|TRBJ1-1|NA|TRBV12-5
TGTGCTAGTGGGCCAGGGGTCGGTGGCACTGAAGCTTTCTTT
CASGPGVGGTEAFF
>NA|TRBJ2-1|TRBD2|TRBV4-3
TGCGCCAGCAGCCAAGATAGGGGCGGGGGGACCTACAATGAGCAGTTCTTC
CASSQDRGGGTYNEQFF